Included here is one T cell receptor (beta chain) sequence, with context. Its specificity is unknown. This sample was taken from a study of OX40 agonist ivuxolimab in advanced cancers. Overall study context: Patients in the trial were receiving intravenous ivuxolimab every 2 weeks, at doses of 0.01 to 10 mg/kg.

Some clones are missing from TCRdb's copy, which holds only in-frame ones; the method was immunoSEQ multiplex PCR. The table includes under 85,000 clones, more than 75% detected once. Study results and caveats: At 0.1 to 3.0 mg/kg, CD4+ and CD8+ blood T cells expanded clonally by week 6. Among the lowest peripheral clonal expansion occurred in 0.1-3.0 mg/kg partial responders.

The TCR sequence derives from an adult with an advanced solid tumor such as melanoma, head and neck, liver or kidney cancer. Source: CD4+ or CD8+ T cells sorted from blood, taken in a trial of the OX40 agonist ivuxolimab.

The CDR3 loop is CASSPGGETQYF. The DNA for the CDR3 is TGTGCCAGCTCACCGGGGGGGGAGACCCAGTACTTC. The genes are TRBV18 and TRBJ2-5, with 7 bases lining up with TRBD2. The V gene end was trimmed by 3 bases and the J gene end by 5 bases; junction bases not matched to a gene: 0. The germline CDR1 and CDR2 sequences are KGHSH and LQKENI. This CDR3 is 12 amino acids long. Full variable domain (remainder filled in from reference TRBV18 and TRBJ2-5): NAGVMQNPRHLVRRRGQEARLRCSPMKGHSHVYWYRQLPEEGLKFMVYLQKENIIDESGMPKERFSAEFPKEGPSILRIQQVVRGDSAAYFCASSPGGETQYFGPGTRLLVL.